These 6 T cell receptor beta chains originate from one sample sequenced in a study of blood T cell repertoires in COVID-19. Libraries were prepared by immunoSEQ multiplex PCR; TCRdb keeps only in-frame clonotypes and omits some of them. The sample has about 21,000 clones, about 90% seen once. Specimen: peripheral blood. The receptors stem from a human donor in a cohort sampled during active COVID-19.

The CDR3 here is CAWSVYRDAEAFF. The CDR3 DNA is TGTGCCTGGAGTGTTTACAGGGATGCTGAAGCTTTCTTT. The chain has TRBV30 and TRBJ1-1, with D possibly being TRBD1 (6 bases). Germline V gene sequence: CDR1 GTSNPN, CDR2 SVGIG (reference sequence). This CDR3 is built from 13 residues. V lost 0 bases, J lost 6 bases, and 11 bases lay in between.

This chain joins TRBV3-1 (or the pseudogene TRBV3-2) and TRBJ1-4; 8 nucleotides match TRBD1. V lost 4 bases, J lost 7 bases, and 2 bases stayed unmatched. There are 13 residues in the CDR3. CDR1 is LGHDT and CDR2 is YNNKEL in the germline V gene (reference sequence). The DNA of the CDR3 is TGTGCCAGCAGCCTCGGACAGGGTGAAAAACTGTTTTTT. Its translation: CASSLGQGEKLFF.

This clone was seen once. CDR3 amino acids: CASSSMGQGSGEQFF. DNA of the CDR3: TGTGCCAGCAGCTCGATGGGACAGGGGTCCGGTGAGCAGTTCTTC. The chain carries TRBV13 and TRBJ2-1; 10 bases are shared with TRBD1. With 4 bases clipped from V and 9 bases from J, the junction kept 9 bases outside the gene matches. CDR3 length: 15 residues. CDR1 and CDR2 from the germline V gene are PRHDT and FYEKMQ (reference sequence).

The chain has TRBV28 and TRBJ1-5; weak D call: TRBD1 (5 bases). Germline-derived CDR1 and CDR2 are MDHEN and SYDVKM. This CDR3 has 15 amino acids. Trimming removed 3 bases from V and 5 bases from J, with 14 bases in between. Here the CDR3 reads CASSLILREYQPQHF. The CDR3 DNA reads TGTGCCAGCAGTTTGATACTCAGGGAATATCAGCCCCAGCATTTT. The complete variable domain, with remaining parts taken from reference TRBV28 and TRBJ1-5, reads DVKVTQSSRYLVKRTGEKVFLECVQDMDHENMFWYRQDPGLGLRLIYFSYDVKMKEKGDIPEGYSVSREKKERFSLILESASTNQTSMYLCASSLILREYQPQHFGDGTRLSIL.

This clone was detected only once. CDR3 amino acids: CASTTIAGGRETQYF. Written as DNA, the CDR3 is TGCGCCAGCACCACAATAGCGGGAGGTCGGGAGACCCAGTACTTC. This chain joins TRBV5-1 and TRBJ2-5; 10 nucleotides align to TRBD2. This CDR3 region has 15 residues. Germline CDR1 and CDR2: SGHRS and YFSETQ. The J segment lost 5 bases and the V segment lost 6 bases, leaving 10 bases of the junction unmatched.

The chain combines TRBV12-3 or TRBV12-4 with TRBJ1-1; D gene unclear. V shed 5 bases and J shed 6 bases, with 10 bases lying between them. This CDR3 comprises 12 residues. CDR3 bases: TGTGCCAGCAGTGCAGGATCCCCTGAAGCTTTCTTT. Amino acids: CASSAGSPEAFF.